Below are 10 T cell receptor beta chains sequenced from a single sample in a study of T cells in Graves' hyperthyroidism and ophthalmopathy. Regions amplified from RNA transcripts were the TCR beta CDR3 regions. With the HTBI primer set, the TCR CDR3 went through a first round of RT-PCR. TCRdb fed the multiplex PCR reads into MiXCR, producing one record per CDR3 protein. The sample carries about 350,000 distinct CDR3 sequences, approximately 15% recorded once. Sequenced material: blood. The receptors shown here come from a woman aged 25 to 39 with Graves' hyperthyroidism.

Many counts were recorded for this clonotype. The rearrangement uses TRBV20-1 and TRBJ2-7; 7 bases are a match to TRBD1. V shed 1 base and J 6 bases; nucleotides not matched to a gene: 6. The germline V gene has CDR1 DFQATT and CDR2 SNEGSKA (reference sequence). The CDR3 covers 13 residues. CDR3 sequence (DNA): TGCAGTGCTAGAGGACAGGGTTCGCGCGAGCAGTACTTC. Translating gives CSARGQGSREQYF.

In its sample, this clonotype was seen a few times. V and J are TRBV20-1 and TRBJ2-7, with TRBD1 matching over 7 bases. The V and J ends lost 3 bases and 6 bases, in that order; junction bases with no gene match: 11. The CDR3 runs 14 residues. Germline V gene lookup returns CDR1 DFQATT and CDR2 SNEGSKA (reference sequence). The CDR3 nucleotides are TGCAGTGCTAGTGGTCGAGGGGGCGGCTCCGAGCAGTACTTC. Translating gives CSASGRGGGSEQYF.

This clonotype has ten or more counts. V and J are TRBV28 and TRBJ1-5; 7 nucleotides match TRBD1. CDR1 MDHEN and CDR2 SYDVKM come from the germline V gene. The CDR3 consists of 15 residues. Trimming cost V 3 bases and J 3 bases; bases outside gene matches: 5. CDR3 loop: CASSLQDRDNQPQHF. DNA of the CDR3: TGTGCCAGCAGTTTGCAAGACAGGGACAATCAGCCCCAGCATTTT.

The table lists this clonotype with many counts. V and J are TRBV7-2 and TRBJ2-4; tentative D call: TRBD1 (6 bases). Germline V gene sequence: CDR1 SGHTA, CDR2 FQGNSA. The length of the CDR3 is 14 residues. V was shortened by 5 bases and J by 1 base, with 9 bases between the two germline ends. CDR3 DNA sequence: TGTGCCAGCAGCCCCGACAGGGCCAAAAACATTCAGTACTTC. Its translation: CASSPDRAKNIQYF.

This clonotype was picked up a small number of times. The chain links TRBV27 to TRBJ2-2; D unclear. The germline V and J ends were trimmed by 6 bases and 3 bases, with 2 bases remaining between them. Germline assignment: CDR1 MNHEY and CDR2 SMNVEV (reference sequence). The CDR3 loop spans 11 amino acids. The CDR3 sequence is CASRHTGELFF. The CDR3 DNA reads TGTGCCAGCAGACACACCGGGGAGCTGTTTTTT.

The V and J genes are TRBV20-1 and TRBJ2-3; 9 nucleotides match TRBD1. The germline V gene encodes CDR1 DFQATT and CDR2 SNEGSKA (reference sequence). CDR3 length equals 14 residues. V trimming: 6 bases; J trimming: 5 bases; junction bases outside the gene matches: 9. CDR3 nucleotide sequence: TGCAGTGCCCGGCGGGACAGGGTATTAGATACGCAGTATTTT. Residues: CSARRDRVLDTQYF.

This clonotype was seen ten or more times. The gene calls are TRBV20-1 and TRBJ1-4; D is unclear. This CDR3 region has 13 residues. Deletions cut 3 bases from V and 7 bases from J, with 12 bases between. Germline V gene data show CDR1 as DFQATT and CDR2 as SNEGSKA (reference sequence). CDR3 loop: CSARPTSLEKLFF. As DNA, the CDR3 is TGCAGTGCTAGGCCCACTTCTCTTGAAAAACTGTTTTTT.

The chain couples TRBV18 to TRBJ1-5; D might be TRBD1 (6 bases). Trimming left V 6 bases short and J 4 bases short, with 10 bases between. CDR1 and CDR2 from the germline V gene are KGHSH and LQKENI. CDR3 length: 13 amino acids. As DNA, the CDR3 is TGTGCCAGCTCCGGACAGATGAATCAGCCCCAGCATTTT. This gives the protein CASSGQMNQPQHF.

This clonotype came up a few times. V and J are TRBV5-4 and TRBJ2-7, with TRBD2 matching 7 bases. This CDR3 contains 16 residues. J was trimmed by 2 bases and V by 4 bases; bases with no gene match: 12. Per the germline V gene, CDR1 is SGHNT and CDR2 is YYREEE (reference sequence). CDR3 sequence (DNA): TGTGCCAGCAGCCGAGGTGGCGGGGACTACACCTACGAGCAGTACTTC. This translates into CASSRGGGDYTYEQYF.

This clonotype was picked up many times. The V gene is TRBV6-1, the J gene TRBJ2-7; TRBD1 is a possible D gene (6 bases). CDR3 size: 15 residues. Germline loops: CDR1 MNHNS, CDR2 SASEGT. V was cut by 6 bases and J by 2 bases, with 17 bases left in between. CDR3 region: CASRGRGQRTYEQYF. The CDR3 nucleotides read TGTGCCAGCAGAGGCAGGGGTCAACGAACCTACGAGCAGTACTTC.